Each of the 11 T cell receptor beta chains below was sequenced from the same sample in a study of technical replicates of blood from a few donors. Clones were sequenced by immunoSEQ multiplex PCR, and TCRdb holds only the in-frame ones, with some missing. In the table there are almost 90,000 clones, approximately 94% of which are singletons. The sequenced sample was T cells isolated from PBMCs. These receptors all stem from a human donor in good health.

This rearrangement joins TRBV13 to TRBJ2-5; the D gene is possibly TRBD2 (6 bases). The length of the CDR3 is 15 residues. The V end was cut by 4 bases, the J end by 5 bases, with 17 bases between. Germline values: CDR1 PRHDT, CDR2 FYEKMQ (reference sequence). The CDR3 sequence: CASSSGGDPGETQYF. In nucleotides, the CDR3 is TGTGCCAGCAGCTCGGGCGGGGACCCGGGGGAGACCCAGTACTTC.

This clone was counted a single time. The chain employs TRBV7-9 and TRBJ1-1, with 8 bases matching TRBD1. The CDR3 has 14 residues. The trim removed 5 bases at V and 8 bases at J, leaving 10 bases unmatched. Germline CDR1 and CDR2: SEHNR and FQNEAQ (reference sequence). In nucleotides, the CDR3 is TGTGCCAGCAGCCCACCCGGACAGGGCGAGGAAGCTTTCTTT. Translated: CASSPPGQGEEAFF.

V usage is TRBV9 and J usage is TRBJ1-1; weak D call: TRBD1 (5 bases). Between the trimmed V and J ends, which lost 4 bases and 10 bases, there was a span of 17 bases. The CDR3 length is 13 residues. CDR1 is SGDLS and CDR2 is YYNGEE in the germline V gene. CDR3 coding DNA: TGTGCCAGCAGCCCCCTCGCTCAGGGTTTAGCTTTCTTT. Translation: CASSPLAQGLAFF. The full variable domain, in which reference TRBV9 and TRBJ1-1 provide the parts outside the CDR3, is DSGVTQTPKHLITATGQRVTLRCSPRSGDLSVYWYQQSLDQGLQFLIQYYNGEERAKGNILERFSAQQFPDLHSELNLSSLELGDSALYFCASSPLAQGLAFFGQGTRLTVV.

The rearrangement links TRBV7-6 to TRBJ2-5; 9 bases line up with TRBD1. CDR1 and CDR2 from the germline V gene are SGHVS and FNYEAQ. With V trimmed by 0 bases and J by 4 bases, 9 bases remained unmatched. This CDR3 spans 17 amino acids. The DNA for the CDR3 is TGTGCCAGCAGCTTAGCGGGAGGACAGGGGTTAGGAGAGACCCAGTACTTC. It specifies CASSLAGGQGLGETQYF. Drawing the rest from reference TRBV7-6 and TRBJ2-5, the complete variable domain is GAGVSQSPRYKVTKRGQDVALRCDPISGHVSLYWYRQALGQGPEFLTYFNYEAQQDKSGLPNDRFSAERPEGSISTLTIQRTEQRDSAMYRCASSLAGGQGLGETQYFGPGTRLLVL.

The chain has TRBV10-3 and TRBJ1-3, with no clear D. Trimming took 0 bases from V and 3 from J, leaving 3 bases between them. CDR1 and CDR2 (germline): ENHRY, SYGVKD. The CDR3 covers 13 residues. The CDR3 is CAISESYGNTIYF. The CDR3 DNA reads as TGTGCCATCAGTGAGTCCTATGGAAACACCATATATTTT.

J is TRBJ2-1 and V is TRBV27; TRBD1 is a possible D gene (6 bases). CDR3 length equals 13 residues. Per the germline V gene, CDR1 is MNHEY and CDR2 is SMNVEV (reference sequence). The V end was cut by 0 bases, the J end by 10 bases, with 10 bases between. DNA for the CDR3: TGTGCCAGCAGTTTATCTTCGAGGGGGGAGCAGTTCTTC. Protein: CASSLSSRGEQFF.

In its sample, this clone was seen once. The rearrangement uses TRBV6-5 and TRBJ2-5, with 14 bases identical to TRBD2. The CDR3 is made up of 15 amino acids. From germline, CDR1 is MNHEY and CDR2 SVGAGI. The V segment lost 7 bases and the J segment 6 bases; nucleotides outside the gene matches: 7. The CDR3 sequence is CASTPGLAGDKTQYF. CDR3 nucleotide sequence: TGTGCCAGCACCCCGGGACTAGCGGGAGATAAGACCCAGTACTTC.

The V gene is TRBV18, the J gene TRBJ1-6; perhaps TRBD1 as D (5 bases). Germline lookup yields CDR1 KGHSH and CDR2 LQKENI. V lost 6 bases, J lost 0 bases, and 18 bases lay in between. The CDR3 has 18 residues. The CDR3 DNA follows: TGTGCCAGCTCTGCCGAGGACCACAGGAGCTCCTATAATTCACCCCTCCACTTT. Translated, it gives CASSAEDHRSSYNSPLHF.

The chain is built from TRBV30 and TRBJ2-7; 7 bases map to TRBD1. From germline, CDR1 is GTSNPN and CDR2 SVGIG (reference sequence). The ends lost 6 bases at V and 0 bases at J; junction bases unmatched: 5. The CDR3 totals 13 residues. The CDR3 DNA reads TGTGCCTGCGCCAGGGGGAGCTCCTACGAGCAGTACTTC. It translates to CACARGSSYEQYF.

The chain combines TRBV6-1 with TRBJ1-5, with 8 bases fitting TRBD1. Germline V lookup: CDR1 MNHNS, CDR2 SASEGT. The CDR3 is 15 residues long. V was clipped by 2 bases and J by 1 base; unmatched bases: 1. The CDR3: CASSETGGSNQPQHF. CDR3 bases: TGTGCCAGCAGTGAAACAGGGGGGAGCAATCAGCCCCAGCATTTT.

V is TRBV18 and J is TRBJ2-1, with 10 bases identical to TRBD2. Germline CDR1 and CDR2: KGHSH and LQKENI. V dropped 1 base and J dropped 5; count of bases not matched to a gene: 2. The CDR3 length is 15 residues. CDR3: CASSPRTSGHNEQFF. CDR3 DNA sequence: TGTGCCAGCTCACCACGGACTAGCGGCCACAATGAGCAGTTCTTC. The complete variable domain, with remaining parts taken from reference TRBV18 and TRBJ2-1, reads NAGVMQNPRHLVRRRGQEARLRCSPMKGHSHVYWYRQLPEEGLKFMVYLQKENIIDESGMPKERFSAEFPKEGPSILRIQQVVRGDSAAYFCASSPRTSGHNEQFFGPGTRLTVL.